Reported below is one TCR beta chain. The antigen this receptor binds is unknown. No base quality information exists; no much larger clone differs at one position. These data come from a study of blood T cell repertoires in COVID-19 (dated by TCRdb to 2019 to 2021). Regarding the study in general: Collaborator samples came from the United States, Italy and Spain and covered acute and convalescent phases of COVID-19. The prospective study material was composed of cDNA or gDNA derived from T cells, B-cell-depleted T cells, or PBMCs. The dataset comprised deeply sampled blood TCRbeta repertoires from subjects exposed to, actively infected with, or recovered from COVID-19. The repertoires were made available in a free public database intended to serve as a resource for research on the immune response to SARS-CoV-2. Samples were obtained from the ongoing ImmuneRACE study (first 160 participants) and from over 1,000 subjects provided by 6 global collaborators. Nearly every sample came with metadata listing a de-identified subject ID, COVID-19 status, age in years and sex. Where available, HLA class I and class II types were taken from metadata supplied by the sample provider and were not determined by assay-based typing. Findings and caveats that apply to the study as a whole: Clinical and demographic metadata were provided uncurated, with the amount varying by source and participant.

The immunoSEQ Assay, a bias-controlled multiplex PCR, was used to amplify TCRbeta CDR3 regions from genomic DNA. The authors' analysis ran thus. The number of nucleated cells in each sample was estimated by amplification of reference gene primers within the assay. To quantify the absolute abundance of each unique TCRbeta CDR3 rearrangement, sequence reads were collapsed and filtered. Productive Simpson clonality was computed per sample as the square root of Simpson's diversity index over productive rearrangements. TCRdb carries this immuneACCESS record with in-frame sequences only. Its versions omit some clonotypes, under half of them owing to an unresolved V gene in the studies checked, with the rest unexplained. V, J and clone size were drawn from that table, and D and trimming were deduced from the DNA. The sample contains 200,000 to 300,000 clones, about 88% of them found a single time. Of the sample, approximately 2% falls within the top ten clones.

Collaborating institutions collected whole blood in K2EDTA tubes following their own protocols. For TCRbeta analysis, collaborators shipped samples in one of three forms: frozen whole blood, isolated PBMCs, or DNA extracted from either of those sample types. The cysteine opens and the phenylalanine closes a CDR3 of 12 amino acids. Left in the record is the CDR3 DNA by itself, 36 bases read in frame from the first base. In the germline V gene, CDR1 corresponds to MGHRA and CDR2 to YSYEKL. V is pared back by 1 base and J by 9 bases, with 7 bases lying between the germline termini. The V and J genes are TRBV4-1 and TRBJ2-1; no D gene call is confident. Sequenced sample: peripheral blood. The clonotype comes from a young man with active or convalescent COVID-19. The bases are TGCGCCAGCAGCCAAGTAGTTAGTGAGCAGTTCTTC. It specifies CASSQVVSEQFF.